This T cell receptor (beta chain) was retrieved from a study of shared T cell receptors in the human thymus. The CDR3 loop spans 18 amino acids. Trimming removed 5 bases at V and 2 bases at J, with 22 bases between. Looked up from germline, CDR1 is MNHEY and CDR2 is SMNVEV (reference sequence). Sequenced by immunoSEQ multiplex PCR; TCRdb stores in-frame clones only, minus some. The top ten hold under 0.01% of the sample, which has hundreds of thousands of clones, over 75% seen once. Another study also made use of these data, one on human thymus T cells. Per that study: Donation came from healthy Finnish infants having corrective surgery for congenital heart defects. The source of the thymus tissue was resections taken during corrective heart surgery. Thymic and blood repertoires appeared to display a bias in their usage of V and J genes. As related research reported, thymic repertoires overlapped highly among unrelated individuals.

Sequencing used thymocytes. V is TRBV27 and J is TRBJ1-3; possibly TRBD1 for D (6 bases). The TCR originated in a boy in the first two years of life with a congenital heart defect. The CDR3 DNA follows: TGTGCCAGCAGTCCCAATCCGGACAGAAATACTCCTGGAAACACCATATATTTT. Translated, it gives CASSPNPDRNTPGNTIYF.